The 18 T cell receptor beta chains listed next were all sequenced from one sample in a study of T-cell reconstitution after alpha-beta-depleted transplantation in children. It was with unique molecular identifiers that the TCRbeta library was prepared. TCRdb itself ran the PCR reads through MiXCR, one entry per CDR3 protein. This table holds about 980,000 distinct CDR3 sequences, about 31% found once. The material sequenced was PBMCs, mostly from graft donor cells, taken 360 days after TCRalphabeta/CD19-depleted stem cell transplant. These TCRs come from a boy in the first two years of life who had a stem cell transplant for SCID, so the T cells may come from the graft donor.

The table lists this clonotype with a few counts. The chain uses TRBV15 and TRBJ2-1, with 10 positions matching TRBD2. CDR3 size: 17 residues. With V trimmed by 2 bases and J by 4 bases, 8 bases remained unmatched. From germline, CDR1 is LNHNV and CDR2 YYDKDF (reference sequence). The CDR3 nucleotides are TGTGCCACCAGCAGATCCCCGGGACTAGCGCTTTACAATGAGCAGTTCTTC. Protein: CATSRSPGLALYNEQFF.

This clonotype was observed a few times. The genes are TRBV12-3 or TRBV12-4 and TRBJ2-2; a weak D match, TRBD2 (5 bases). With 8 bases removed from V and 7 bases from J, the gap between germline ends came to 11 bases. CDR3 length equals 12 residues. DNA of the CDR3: TGTGCCAGCGGCACCCGGGGCGGGGAGCTGTTTTTT. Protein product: CASGTRGGELFF.

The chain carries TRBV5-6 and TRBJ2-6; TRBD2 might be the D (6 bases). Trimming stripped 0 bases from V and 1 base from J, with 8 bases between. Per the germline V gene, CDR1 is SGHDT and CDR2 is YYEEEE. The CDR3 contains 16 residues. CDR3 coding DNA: TGTGCCAGCAGCTTGGAACGGGGGTCTGGGGCCAACGTCCTGACTTTC. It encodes CASSLERGSGANVLTF.

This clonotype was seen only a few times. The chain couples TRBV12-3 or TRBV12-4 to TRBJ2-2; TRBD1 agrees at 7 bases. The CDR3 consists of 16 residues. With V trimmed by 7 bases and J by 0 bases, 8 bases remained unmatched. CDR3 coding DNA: TGTGCCAGCAACTCGCCGGGACAGACGAACACCGGGGAGCTGTTTTTT. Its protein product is CASNSPGQTNTGELFF.

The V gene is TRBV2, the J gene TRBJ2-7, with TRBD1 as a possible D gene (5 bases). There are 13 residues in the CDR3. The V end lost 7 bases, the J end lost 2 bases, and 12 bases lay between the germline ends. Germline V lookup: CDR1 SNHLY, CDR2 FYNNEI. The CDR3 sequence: CASIDDSPYEQYF. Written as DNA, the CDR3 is TGTGCCAGCATCGACGACAGTCCCTACGAGCAGTACTTC.

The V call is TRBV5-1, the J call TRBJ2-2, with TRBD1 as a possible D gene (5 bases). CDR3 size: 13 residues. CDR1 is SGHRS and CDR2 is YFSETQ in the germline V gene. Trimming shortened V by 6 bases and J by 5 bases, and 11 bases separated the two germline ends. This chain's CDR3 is CASTQDITGELFF. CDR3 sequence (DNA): TGCGCCAGCACCCAGGACATTACCGGGGAGCTGTTTTTT.

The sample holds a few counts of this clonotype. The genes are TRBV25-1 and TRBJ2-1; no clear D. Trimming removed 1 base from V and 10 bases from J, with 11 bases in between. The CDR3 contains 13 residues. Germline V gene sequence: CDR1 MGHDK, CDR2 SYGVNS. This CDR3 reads CASSEFQSEEQFF. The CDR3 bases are TGTGCCAGCAGTGAATTCCAATCGGAGGAGCAGTTCTTC.

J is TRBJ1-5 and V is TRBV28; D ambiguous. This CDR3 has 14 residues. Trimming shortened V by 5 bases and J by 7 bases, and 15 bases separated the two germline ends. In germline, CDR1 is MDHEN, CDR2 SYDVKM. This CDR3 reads CASSGPQDWQPQHF. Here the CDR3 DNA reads TGTGCCAGCAGTGGCCCCCAGGACTGGCAGCCCCAGCATTTT. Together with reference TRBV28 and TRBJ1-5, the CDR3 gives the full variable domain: DVKVTQSSRYLVKRTGEKVFLECVQDMDHENMFWYRQDPGLGLRLIYFSYDVKMKEKGDIPEGYSVSREKKERFSLILESASTNQTSMYLCASSGPQDWQPQHFGDGTRLSIL.

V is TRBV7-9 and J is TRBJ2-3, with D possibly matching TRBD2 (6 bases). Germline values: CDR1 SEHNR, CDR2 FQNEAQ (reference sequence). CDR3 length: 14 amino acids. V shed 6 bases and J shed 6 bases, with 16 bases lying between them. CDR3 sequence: CASRLARGVDTQYF. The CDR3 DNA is TGTGCCAGCAGACTAGCACGAGGAGTGGATACGCAGTATTTT.

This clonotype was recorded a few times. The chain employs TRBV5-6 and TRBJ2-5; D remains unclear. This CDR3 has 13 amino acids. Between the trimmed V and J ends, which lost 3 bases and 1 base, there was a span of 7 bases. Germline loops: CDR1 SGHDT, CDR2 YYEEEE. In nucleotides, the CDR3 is TGTGCCAGCAGCTCCTTGGCCCAAGAGACCCAGTACTTC. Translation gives CASSSLAQETQYF.

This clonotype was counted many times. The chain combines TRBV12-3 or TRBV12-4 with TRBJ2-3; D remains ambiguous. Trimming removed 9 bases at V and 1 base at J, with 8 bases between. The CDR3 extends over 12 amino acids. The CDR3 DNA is TGTGCCAGTAGTATAGGCACAGATACGCAGTATTTT. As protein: CASSIGTDTQYF.

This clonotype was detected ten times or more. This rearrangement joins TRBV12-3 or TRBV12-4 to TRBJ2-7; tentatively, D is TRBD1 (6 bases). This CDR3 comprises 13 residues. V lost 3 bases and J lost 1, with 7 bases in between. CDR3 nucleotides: TGTGCCAGCAGTTTTGACAGGTCCTACGAGCAGTACTTC. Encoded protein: CASSFDRSYEQYF.

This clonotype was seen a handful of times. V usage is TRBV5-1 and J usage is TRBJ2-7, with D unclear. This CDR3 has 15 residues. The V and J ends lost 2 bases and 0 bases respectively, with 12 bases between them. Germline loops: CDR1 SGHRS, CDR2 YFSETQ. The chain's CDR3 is CASSFSQPSSYEQYF. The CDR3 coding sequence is TGCGCCAGCAGCTTTTCTCAGCCCAGCTCCTACGAGCAGTACTTC.

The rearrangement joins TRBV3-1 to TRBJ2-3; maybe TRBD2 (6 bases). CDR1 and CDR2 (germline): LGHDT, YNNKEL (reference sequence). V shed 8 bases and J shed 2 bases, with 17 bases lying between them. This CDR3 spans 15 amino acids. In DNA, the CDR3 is TGTGCCAGCTCCGGTCCGGGGACTTTCACAGATACGCAGTATTTT. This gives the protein CASSGPGTFTDTQYF.

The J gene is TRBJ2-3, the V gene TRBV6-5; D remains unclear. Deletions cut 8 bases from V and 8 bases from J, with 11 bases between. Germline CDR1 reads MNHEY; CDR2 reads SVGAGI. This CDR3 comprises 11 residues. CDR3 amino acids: CASFHLATQYF. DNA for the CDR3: TGTGCCAGCTTCCATCTTGCTACGCAGTATTTT.

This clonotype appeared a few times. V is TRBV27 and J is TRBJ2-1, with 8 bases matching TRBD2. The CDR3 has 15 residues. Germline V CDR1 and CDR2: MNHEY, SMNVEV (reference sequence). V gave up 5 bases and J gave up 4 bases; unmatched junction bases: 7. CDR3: CASSRWSGGYNEQFF. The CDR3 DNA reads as TGTGCCAGCAGTCGGTGGAGCGGGGGATACAATGAGCAGTTCTTC.

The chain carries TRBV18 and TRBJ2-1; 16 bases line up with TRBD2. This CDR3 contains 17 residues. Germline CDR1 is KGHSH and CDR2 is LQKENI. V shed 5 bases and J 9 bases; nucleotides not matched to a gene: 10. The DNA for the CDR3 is TGTGCCAGCTCAGCCCCCGGGACTAGCGGGGGGGCAAGTGAGCAGTTCTTC. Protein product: CASSAPGTSGGASEQFF.

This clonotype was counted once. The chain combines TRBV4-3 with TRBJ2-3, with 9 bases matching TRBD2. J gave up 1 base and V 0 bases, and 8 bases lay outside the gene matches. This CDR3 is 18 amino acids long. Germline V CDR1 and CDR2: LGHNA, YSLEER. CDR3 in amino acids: CASSQDRGLAGRTDTQYF. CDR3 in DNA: TGCGCCAGCAGCCAAGATCGCGGGCTAGCGGGGCGCACAGATACGCAGTATTTT.